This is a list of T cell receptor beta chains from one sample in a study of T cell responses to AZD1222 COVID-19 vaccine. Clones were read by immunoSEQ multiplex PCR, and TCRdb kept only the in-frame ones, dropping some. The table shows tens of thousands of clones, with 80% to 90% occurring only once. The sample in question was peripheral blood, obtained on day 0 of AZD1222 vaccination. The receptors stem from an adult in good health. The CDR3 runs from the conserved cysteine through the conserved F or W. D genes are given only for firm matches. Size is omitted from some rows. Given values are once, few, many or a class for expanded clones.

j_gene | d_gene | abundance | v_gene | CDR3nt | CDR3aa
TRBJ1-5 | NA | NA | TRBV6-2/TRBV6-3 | TGTGCCAGCAGTTACTCAGGAGTTCCAGGGAATCAGCCCCAGCATTTT | CASSYSGVPGNQPQHF
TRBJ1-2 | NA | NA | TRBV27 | TGTGCCAGCAGTTTTTCTGGGGGTCTAGTGGAGGGCTACACCTTC | CASSFSGGLVEGYTF
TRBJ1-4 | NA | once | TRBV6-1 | TGTGCCAGCAGTGAACAAAAACTGTTTTTT | CASSEQKLFF
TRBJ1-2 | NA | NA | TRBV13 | TGTGCCAGCAGCTCCCCCCCCCAGGTAGGACTGGGTGGCTACACCTTC | CASSSPPQVGLGGYTF
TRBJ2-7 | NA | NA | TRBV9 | TGTGCCAGCAGCGTAGAGGGGGACCGCTGGCAAGTCTTC | CASSVEGDRWQVF
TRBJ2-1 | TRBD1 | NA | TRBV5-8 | TGTGCCAGCAGCTTGGGCCAGGGGGCCCCCAATGAGCAGTTCTTC | CASSLGQGAPNEQFF
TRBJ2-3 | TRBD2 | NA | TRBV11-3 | TGTGCCAGCAGCTCCGGGGGGGGGACTACAGATACGCAGTATTTT | CASSSGGGTTDTQYF
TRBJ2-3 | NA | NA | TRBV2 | TGTGCCAGCAGCAGACTCCGAAGCACAGATACGCAGTATTTT | CASSRLRSTDTQYF
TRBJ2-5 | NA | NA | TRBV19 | TGTGCCAGTAGCGCCTCCCCGGGGGGCCGAGAGACCCAGTACTTC | CASSASPGGRETQYF
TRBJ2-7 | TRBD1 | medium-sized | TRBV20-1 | TGCAGTGTCCAGGGGGCGCATGAGCAGTACTTC | CSVQGAHEQYF
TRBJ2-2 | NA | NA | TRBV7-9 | TGTGCCAGCAGCTTAGTACCCGGCGGGGAGCTGTTTTTT | CASSLVPGGELFF
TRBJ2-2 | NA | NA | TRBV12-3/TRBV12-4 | TGTGCCAGCTCCGCACGGGGAACCGGGGAGCTGTTTTTT | CASSARGTGELFF
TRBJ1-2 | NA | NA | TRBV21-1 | TGTGCCAGCAGCAGGGGCAGGGGAAGTGTCTATGGCTACACCTTC | CASSRGRGSVYGYTF
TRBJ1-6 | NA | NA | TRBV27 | TGTGCCAGCAGTTTATTGCGGGATTCACCCCTCCACTTT | CASSLLRDSPLHF
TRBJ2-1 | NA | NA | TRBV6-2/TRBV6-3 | TGTGCCAGCAGCCCCTCAGTATTCTCCTACAATGAGCAGTTCTTC | CASSPSVFSYNEQFF
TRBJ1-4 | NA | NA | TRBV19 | TGTGCCAGTAGTACCGGAGGGGGAGGTAATGAAAAACTGTTTTTT | CASSTGGGGNEKLFF
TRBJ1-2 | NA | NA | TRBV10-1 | TGCGCCAGACGTGGCTACACCTTC | CARRGYTF
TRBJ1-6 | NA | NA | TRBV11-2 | TGTGCCAGCAGCGCCGTAAATTCACCCCTCCACTTT | CASSAVNSPLHF
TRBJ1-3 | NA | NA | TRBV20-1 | TGCAGTGCTAGTATGACAGCTCGGGCCATATATTTT | CSASMTARAIYF
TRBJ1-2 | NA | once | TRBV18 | TGTGCCAGCTCACCACAAGTGGGGGCCGACAGCTCCTATGGCTACACCTTC | CASSPQVGADSSYGYTF